This TCR beta chain originates from a study of cytomegalovirus exposure and HLA in healthy donors. Primers: 60 Vbeta forward and 13 Jbeta reverse. Using immunoSEQ multiplex PCR, the repertoire was profiled, and TCRdb retains in-frame clones only, with some absent. The table includes fewer than 110,000 clones, roughly 85% detected once. The J segment lost 7 bases and the V segment lost 6 bases, leaving 7 bases of the junction unmatched. Germline loops: CDR1 MDHEN, CDR2 SYDVKM. The CDR3 totals 14 residues. This sequence joins TRBV28 and TRBJ2-1; TRBD2 matches at 9 bases. Sequenced input: PBMCs. This clonotype was obtained from a man under 40 in good health and CMV-seronegative. CDR3 sequence reads: CASRPGLAANEQFF. CDR3 sequence (DNA): TGTGCCAGCAGGCCGGGACTAGCAGCGAATGAGCAGTTCTTC.